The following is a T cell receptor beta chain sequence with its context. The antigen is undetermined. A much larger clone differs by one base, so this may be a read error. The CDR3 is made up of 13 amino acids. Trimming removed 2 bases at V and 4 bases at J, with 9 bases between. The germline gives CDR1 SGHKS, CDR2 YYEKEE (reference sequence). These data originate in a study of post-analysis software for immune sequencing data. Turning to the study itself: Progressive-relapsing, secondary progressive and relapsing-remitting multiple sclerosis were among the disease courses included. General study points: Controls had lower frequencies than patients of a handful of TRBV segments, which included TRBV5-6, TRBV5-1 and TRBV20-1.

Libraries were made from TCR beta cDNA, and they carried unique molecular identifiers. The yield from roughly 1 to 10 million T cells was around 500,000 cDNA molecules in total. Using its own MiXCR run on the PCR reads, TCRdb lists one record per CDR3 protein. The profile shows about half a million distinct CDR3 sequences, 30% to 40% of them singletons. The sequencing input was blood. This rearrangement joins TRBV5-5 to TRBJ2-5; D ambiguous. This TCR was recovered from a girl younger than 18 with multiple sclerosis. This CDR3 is CASSLMERETQYF. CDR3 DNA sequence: TGTGCCAGCAGCTTAATGGAAAGAGAGACCCAGTACTTC.